The 25 T cell receptor beta chains given below trace back to one sample, sequenced in a study of regulatory T cells in long-lasting Graves disease (dated by TCRdb to about 2021). The intended sense of this specimen's time point label: newly diagnosed GD, antithyroid drugs for less than 3 months. For both TCR sequencing and RNA sequencing, RNA was extracted from PBMCs using TRIzol. Library generation was performed with multiplex PCR. The reads were generated on an Illumina HiSeq 4000. TCR beta libraries were built with iRepertoire HTBI primers and Arm-PCR amplification of CDR3 regions. TCRdb itself trimmed the public reads at Q25 with fastp, ran MiXCR and retained productive beta chains. Each CDR3 protein appears once, grouped with its most common genes and DNA. The sample table lists more than 450,000 distinct CDR3 sequences, 16% of them with a count of one. 9.5% to 15% of the sample is taken by the ten largest.

The same data also went into a second study, on T cells in Graves' hyperthyroidism and ophthalmopathy.

The sample here was peripheral blood mononuclear cells (PBMCs), taken at new diagnosis, from a patient treated with antithyroid drugs. The receptors were sampled from a man in his forties with Graves disease. Donor details come from another sample of the same person, matched by shared clones.

In regard to this clonotype: A far larger clone is one nucleotide away, so this likely arose from a read error. The J gene is TRBJ1-1, the V gene TRBV7-2; D may be TRBD1 (6 bases). Germline V gives CDR1 SGHTA, CDR2 FQGNSA. The CDR3 length is 14 residues. V lost 1 base to trimming and J lost 9 bases, with 15 bases between them. In DNA, the CDR3 is TGTGCCAGCAGCTTAGATCCAGGGGATACTAAAGCTTTCTTT. Residues: CASSLDPGDTKAFF.

This clonotype was observed many times. The chain combines TRBV20-1 with TRBJ2-3, with TRBD2 identical over 8 bases. With 5 bases clipped from V and 0 bases from J, the junction kept 4 bases outside the gene matches. The CDR3 runs to 14 residues. Germline loops: CDR1 DFQATT, CDR2 SNEGSKA (reference sequence). In nucleotides, the CDR3 is TGCAGTGCTTCACTAGCGGCTAGCACAGATACGCAGTATTTT. The encoded protein is CSASLAASTDTQYF.

This clonotype was observed many times. This sequence joins TRBV12-3 or TRBV12-4 and TRBJ1-4; TRBD1 is a possible D gene (5 bases). The V and J ends lost 3 bases and 8 bases respectively, with 16 bases between them. There are 15 residues in the CDR3. The CDR3: CASSLQGMGGEKLFF. The CDR3 region has the DNA TGTGCCAGCAGTTTGCAGGGAATGGGAGGAGAAAAACTGTTTTTT.

This clonotype was seen repeatedly, ten times or more. This chain uses TRBV30 with TRBJ2-5, with 8 bases matching TRBD1. Germline CDR1 and CDR2: GTSNPN and SVGIG (reference sequence). V shed 4 bases and J 2 bases; nucleotides not matched to a gene: 3. The CDR3 length is 13 residues. This CDR3 reads CAWTGQVQETQYF. DNA of the CDR3: TGTGCCTGGACGGGACAGGTACAAGAGACCCAGTACTTC.

The sample holds a few counts of this clonotype. One base away lies a much larger clone, so this may be a sequencing read error. This sequence joins TRBV5-1 and TRBJ2-2; 10 nucleotides line up with TRBD2. The CDR3 loop spans 16 amino acids. CDR1 and CDR2 (germline): SGHRS, YFSETQ. In DNA, the CDR3 is TGCGCCAGCAGCTTGGGGCTAGCGGGAGTCACCGGGGAGCTGCTTTTT. Residues: CASSLGLAGVTGELLF. Full variable domain (outside the CDR3, taken from reference TRBV5-1 and TRBJ2-2): KAGVTQTPRYLIKTRGQQVTLSCSPISGHRSVSWYQQTPGQGLQFLFEYFSETQRNKGNFPGRFSGRQFSNSRSEMNVSTLELGDSALYLCASSLGLAGVTGELLFGEGSRLTVL.

This clonotype was seen more than once but under ten times. V is TRBV30 and J is TRBJ2-5; perhaps D is TRBD1 or TRBD2 (6 bases each). The CDR3 has 14 residues. V lost 0 bases and J lost 5, with 13 bases in between. Germline V CDR1 and CDR2: GTSNPN, SVGIG (reference sequence). The CDR3 sequence: CAWSVIGGGETQYF. In DNA form, the CDR3 reads TGTGCCTGGAGTGTAATAGGGGGAGGTGAGACCCAGTACTTC.

The J gene is TRBJ2-1, the V gene TRBV19; D is perhaps TRBD1 (5 bases). CDR1 and CDR2 from the germline V gene are LNHDA and SQIVND (reference sequence). V lost 0 bases and J 6 bases, leaving 9 bases between the germline ends. The CDR3 spans 14 residues. The CDR3 coding sequence is TGTGCCAGTAGTATAGATCGTCAGGGCAATGAGCAGTTCTTC. Encoded protein: CASSIDRQGNEQFF. The variable domain in full, with the rest retrieved from reference TRBV19 and TRBJ2-1, is DGGITQSPKYLFRKEGQNVTLSCEQNLNHDAMYWYRQDPGQGLRLIYYSQIVNDFQKGDIAEGYSVSREKKESFPLTVTSAQKNPTAFYLCASSIDRQGNEQFFGPGTRLTVL.

The chain has TRBV20-1 and TRBJ2-1; 16 bases match TRBD2. The V and J ends lost 1 base and 3 bases, in that order; junction bases with no gene match: 9. Germline-derived CDR1 and CDR2 are DFQATT and SNEGSKA (reference sequence). The CDR3 consists of 19 residues. The CDR3: CSARATGTSGRAYYNEQFF. As DNA, the CDR3 is TGCAGTGCTAGAGCGACTGGGACTAGCGGGAGGGCCTACTACAATGAGCAGTTCTTC.

This clonotype was recorded many times. This chain connects TRBV27 to TRBJ1-2; D is ambiguous. Deletions cut 4 bases from V and 6 bases from J, with 6 bases between. The CDR3 has 11 amino acids. Germline V CDR1 and CDR2: MNHEY, SMNVEV (reference sequence). The CDR3 reads CASSWRDGYTF. CDR3 DNA sequence: TGTGCCAGCAGTTGGCGGGATGGCTACACCTTC.

V usage is TRBV28 and J usage is TRBJ2-5; TRBD1 matches at 7 bases. The CDR3 has 15 residues. The germline CDR1 and CDR2 sequences are MDHEN and SYDVKM. V dropped 5 bases and J dropped 5; count of bases not matched to a gene: 11. This chain's CDR3 is CASSPAEGQWETQYF. DNA for the CDR3: TGTGCCAGCAGTCCCGCCGAGGGACAGTGGGAGACCCAGTACTTC.

This clonotype was found many times. V is TRBV12-3 or TRBV12-4 and J is TRBJ2-1; 9 bases fit TRBD2. With 3 bases clipped from V and 0 bases from J, the junction kept 9 bases outside the gene matches. The CDR3 loop spans 18 amino acids. The CDR3 loop reads CASSLRGRASSSYNEQFF. The CDR3 coding sequence is TGTGCCAGCAGTTTGCGCGGGAGGGCCTCTAGCTCCTACAATGAGCAGTTCTTC.

This clonotype has a handful of counts. The chain employs TRBV12-5 and TRBJ2-1; TRBD2 might be the D (5 bases). V lost 2 bases to trimming and J lost 7 bases, with 15 bases between them. Germline values: CDR1 LGHNT, CDR2 FRNRAP. CDR3 length: 15 residues. CDR3 sequence reads: CASGLKLEGGNEQFF. CDR3 sequence (DNA): TGTGCTAGTGGTTTGAAGCTAGAGGGCGGAAATGAGCAGTTCTTC.

The table lists this clonotype with many counts. The CDR3 region has the DNA TGCAGTGCTAGGTCGAGCGGGGGCACAGATACGCAGTATTTT. Translation gives CSARSSGGTDTQYF. The gene calls are TRBV20-1 and TRBJ2-3; 7 bases agree with TRBD2. The germline gives CDR1 DFQATT, CDR2 SNEGSKA (reference sequence). V shed 3 bases, J shed 1 base, and the junction held 4 bases outside the gene matches. There are 14 residues in the CDR3.

In its sample, this clonotype was seen many times. The chain carries TRBV7-9 and TRBJ2-1, with no clear D. The CDR3 is 12 amino acids. V was cut by 5 bases and J by 10 bases, with 12 bases left in between. In germline, CDR1 is SEHNR, CDR2 FQNEAQ (reference sequence). Here the CDR3 DNA reads TGTGCCAGCAGCCCAAACTATAAGGAGCAGTTCTTC. It is translated as CASSPNYKEQFF.

This clonotype was counted once. The chain uses TRBV2 and TRBJ2-1; 7 bases match TRBD2. J was trimmed by 4 bases and V by 4 bases; bases with no gene match: 10. The CDR3 length is 16 residues. Germline CDR1 and CDR2: SNHLY and FYNNEI. The CDR3 is CASSGAGTTFYNEQFF. The CDR3, as DNA: TGTGCCAGCAGTGGAGCCGGGACTACCTTTTACAATGAGCAGTTCTTC.

The sample holds many counts of this clonotype. The rearrangement links TRBV2 to TRBJ2-1, with unresolved D. Deletions cut 4 bases from V and 13 bases from J, with 11 bases between. Germline CDR1 SNHLY, CDR2 FYNNEI. The CDR3 contains 11 residues. The CDR3 DNA follows: TGTGCCAGCAGTGGGGGTCATCTTCAGTTCTTC. Residues: CASSGGHLQFF.

This clonotype was observed a handful of times. This chain connects TRBV6-1 to TRBJ2-5; TRBD1 is a possible D gene (6 bases). With 0 bases removed from V and 6 bases from J, the gap between germline ends came to 11 bases. CDR3 length equals 14 residues. CDR1 MNHNS and CDR2 SASEGT come from the germline V gene. CDR3 bases: TGTGCCAGCAGTGAAGCAGCCAGGGGAAAGACCCAGTACTTC. This codes for CASSEAARGKTQYF.

This clonotype was counted many times. The CDR3: CASSAGTGGEKLFF. In DNA form, the CDR3 reads TGTGCCAGCAGTGCCGGGACAGGTGGCGAAAAACTGTTTTTT. The V and J genes are TRBV12-3 or TRBV12-4 and TRBJ1-4; 8 nucleotides match TRBD1. This CDR3 is built from 14 residues. V was pared by 5 bases and J by 8 bases, with 7 bases of the junction left unmatched.

This clonotype has at least ten counts. This chain links TRBV7-3 with TRBJ1-5; 7 bases line up with TRBD1. The CDR3 extends over 13 amino acids. Germline loops: CDR1 SGHTA, CDR2 FQGTGA. Trimming cost V 4 bases and J 7 bases; bases outside gene matches: 4. CDR3 residues: CASSSQGGQPQHF. CDR3 nucleotides: TGTGCCAGCAGCTCCCAAGGGGGCCAGCCCCAGCATTTT.

This clonotype showed up many times. DNA of the CDR3: TGTGCCAGCAGTCGCCCCCCGGATACGCAGTATTTT. This encodes CASSRPPDTQYF. The chain employs TRBV6-1 and TRBJ2-3; D is ambiguous. CDR3 size: 12 residues. V shed 5 bases and J shed 6 bases, with 9 bases lying between them. Germline values: CDR1 MNHNS, CDR2 SASEGT.

This clonotype has ten or more counts. V usage is TRBV5-1 and J usage is TRBJ2-2, with TRBD2 as a possible D gene (5 bases). V was cut by 5 bases and J by 5 bases, with 10 bases left in between. CDR1 is SGHRS and CDR2 is YFSETQ in the germline V gene. This CDR3 is built from 13 residues. CDR3 coding DNA: TGCGCCAGCAGGCTGAGGGATACCGGGGAGCTGTTTTTT. Its protein is CASRLRDTGELFF.

This clonotype was observed at least ten times. The chain joins TRBV3-1 to TRBJ2-7, with TRBD2 identical over 12 bases. This CDR3 region has 13 residues. Germline V lookup: CDR1 LGHDT, CDR2 YNNKEL (reference sequence). The ends lost 8 bases at V and 4 bases at J; junction bases unmatched: 3. In DNA form, the CDR3 reads TGTGCCAGCGGGACTAGCGGGCGTTACGAGCAGTACTTC. Encoded protein: CASGTSGRYEQYF.

This clonotype occurred a few times. The chain carries TRBV20-1 and TRBJ2-2, with 7 nucleotides matching TRBD2. The J segment lost 6 bases and the V segment lost 0 bases, leaving 4 bases of the junction unmatched. The CDR3 runs to 14 residues. Germline loops: CDR1 DFQATT, CDR2 SNEGSKA (reference sequence). The CDR3 loop is CSARDGRGAGELFF. As DNA, the CDR3 is TGCAGTGCTAGAGATGGGAGGGGCGCCGGGGAGCTGTTTTTT.

The V and J genes are TRBV12-3 or TRBV12-4 and TRBJ1-1, with D unclear. CDR3 length: 13 residues. V lost 3 bases and J 3 bases, leaving 8 bases between the germline ends. CDR3 sequence (DNA): TGTGCCAGCAGTTTTAGATTGGACACTGAAGCTTTCTTT. The encoded protein is CASSFRLDTEAFF.

In its sample, this clonotype was seen a few times. This chain joins TRBV2 and TRBJ1-5; D perhaps matches TRBD1 (5 bases). The ends were cut back, 2 bases at V and 6 bases at J, with 8 bases in the middle. CDR3 size: 13 residues. Germline-derived CDR1 and CDR2 are SNHLY and FYNNEI. This CDR3 reads CASSEQGPQPQHF. The CDR3 DNA is TGTGCCAGCAGTGAACAGGGCCCTCAGCCCCAGCATTTT.